One sample yielded the 5 T cell receptor beta chains listed below, sequenced in a study of cytomegalovirus exposure and HLA in healthy donors. It was with 60 Vbeta and 13 Jbeta primers that the PCR ran. Only in-frame clones appear in the TCRdb table, and some are missing; sequencing was by immunoSEQ multiplex PCR. In the table there are 150,000 or so clones, approximately 80% of which are singletons. Material: PBMCs. These receptors came from a man aged 30 to 45 in good health and CMV-seropositive.

CDR3 sequence: CASSYSGTVTQYF. In nucleotides, the CDR3 is TGTGCCAGCAGTTACTCCGGGACTGTTACGCAGTATTTT. The V call is TRBV6-5, the J call TRBJ2-3; weak D call: TRBD2 (6 bases). This CDR3 spans 13 amino acids. V was pared by 0 bases and J by 8 bases, with 9 bases between. Germline CDR1 MNHEY, CDR2 SVGAGI.

The chain joins TRBV5-1 to TRBJ2-2, with D tentatively TRBD2 (6 bases). CDR1 and CDR2 (germline): SGHRS, YFSETQ. Between the trimmed V and J ends, which lost 4 bases and 6 bases, there was a span of 16 bases. The CDR3 sequence is 15 residues long. This chain's CDR3 is CASSLGDFLAGELFF. In DNA, the CDR3 is TGCGCCAGCAGCCTGGGGGACTTCCTCGCCGGGGAGCTGTTTTTT.

This rearrangement joins TRBV12-5 to TRBJ1-5, with no clear D. The germline gives CDR1 LGHNT, CDR2 FRNRAP. V lost 6 bases and J 2 bases, leaving 14 bases between the germline ends. The CDR3 sequence is 15 residues long. The CDR3 DNA sequence: TGTGCTAGTGGAATCGGGGTAAGGGGCAATCAGCCCCAGCATTTT. Its translation is CASGIGVRGNQPQHF.

The V and J genes are TRBV9 and TRBJ2-1; 7 bases agree with TRBD2. This CDR3 is built from 15 residues. V shed 2 bases, J shed 6 bases, and the junction held 8 bases outside the gene matches. Per germline, CDR1 SGDLS and CDR2 YYNGEE. The CDR3 here is CASSVNGRRGNEQFF. The DNA for the CDR3 is TGTGCCAGCAGCGTTAACGGGAGGAGAGGCAATGAGCAGTTCTTC. The full variable domain, completed using reference TRBV9 and TRBJ2-1, is DSGVTQTPKHLITATGQRVTLRCSPRSGDLSVYWYQQSLDQGLQFLIQYYNGEERAKGNILERFSAQQFPDLHSELNLSSLELGDSALYFCASSVNGRRGNEQFFGPGTRLTVL.

This clone was observed a handful of times. The CDR3 loop reads CASSGQPNTGELFF. The CDR3 DNA sequence: TGTGCCAGCTCAGGTCAGCCGAACACCGGGGAGCTGTTTTTT. This chain connects TRBV10-3 to TRBJ2-2, with D hard to call. Per the germline V gene, CDR1 is ENHRY and CDR2 is SYGVKD. Trimming cost V 10 bases and J 0 bases, with 12 bases left between them. The CDR3 has 14 residues.